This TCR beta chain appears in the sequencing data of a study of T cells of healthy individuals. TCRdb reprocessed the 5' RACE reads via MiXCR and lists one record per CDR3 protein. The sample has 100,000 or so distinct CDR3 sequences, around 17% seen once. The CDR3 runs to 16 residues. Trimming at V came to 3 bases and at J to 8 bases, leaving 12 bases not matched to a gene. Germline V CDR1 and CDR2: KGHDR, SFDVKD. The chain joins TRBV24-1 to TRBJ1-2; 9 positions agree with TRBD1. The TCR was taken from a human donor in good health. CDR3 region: CATSDQNPGQGEGYTF. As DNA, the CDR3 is TGTGCCACCAGTGATCAAAATCCGGGACAGGGAGAGGGCTACACCTTC.